Each of the 19 T cell receptor beta chains below was sequenced from the same sample in a study of cytomegalovirus exposure and HLA in healthy donors. 60 Vbeta and 13 Jbeta primers were used in PCR. Profiled with immunoSEQ multiplex PCR; TCRdb holds only in-frame clones, not every one. The sample carries roughly 260,000 clones, roughly 86% recorded once. Sequencing input: PBMCs. The source is a middle-aged woman in good health and CMV-seropositive.

The chain combines TRBV18 with TRBJ1-2; D might be TRBD1 (6 bases). Trimming took off 5 bases at V and 8 bases at J, with 15 bases between the two ends. Per germline, CDR1 KGHSH and CDR2 LQKENI. This CDR3 is 13 amino acids long. In DNA, the CDR3 is TGTGCCAGCTCAACGGACAGTTCGAGGGGCTACACCTTC. Translation gives CASSTDSSRGYTF. The full variable domain, its missing parts supplied by reference TRBV18 and TRBJ1-2, is NAGVMQNPRHLVRRRGQEARLRCSPMKGHSHVYWYRQLPEEGLKFMVYLQKENIIDESGMPKERFSAEFPKEGPSILRIQQVVRGDSAAYFCASSTDSSRGYTFGSGTRLTVV.

The chain employs TRBV7-9 and TRBJ1-2; D ambiguous. The CDR3 covers 15 residues. Deletions cut 7 bases from V and 5 bases from J, with 20 bases between. The germline gives CDR1 SEHNR, CDR2 FQNEAQ (reference sequence). CDR3 residues: CASTSVATPEYGYTF. DNA for the CDR3: TGTGCCAGCACGAGCGTTGCGACCCCTGAGTATGGCTACACCTTC.

J is TRBJ2-5 and V is TRBV6-5, with D maybe TRBD2 (5 bases). The CDR3 contains 12 residues. The V gene's germline CDR1 is MNHEY and CDR2 SVGAGI. Trimming stripped 5 bases from V and 9 bases from J, with 13 bases between. CDR3 sequence (DNA): TGTGCCAGCAGTCGACTGCAGGAGGCCCAGTACTTC. Translating it yields CASSRLQEAQYF.

The V and J genes are TRBV5-5 and TRBJ2-2; 7 nucleotides agree with TRBD2. V trimming: 0 bases; J trimming: 5 bases; junction bases outside the gene matches: 4. Germline values: CDR1 SGHKS, CDR2 YYEKEE (reference sequence). The CDR3 sequence is 15 residues long. The CDR3 sequence: CASSLAGGGTGELFF. For the CDR3, the DNA is TGTGCCAGCAGCTTGGCGGGAGGTGGTACCGGGGAGCTGTTTTTT.

The chain has TRBV28 and TRBJ2-2; 9 bases are shared with TRBD2. The junction had 16 bases not matched to a gene; V was cut back by 5 bases and J by 6 bases. CDR1 is MDHEN, CDR2 SYDVKM, per germline. This CDR3 is built from 18 residues. The CDR3 DNA sequence: TGTGCCAGCAGTCCTCCTTTAGCGGGAGCGAGTAGCCCCGGGGAGCTGTTTTTT. Its protein product is CASSPPLAGASSPGELFF.

V usage is TRBV29-1 and J usage is TRBJ1-1; 8 bases match TRBD1. V was pared by 6 bases and J by 0 bases, with 6 bases of the junction left unmatched. The germline CDR1 and CDR2 sequences are SQVTM and ANQGSEA. The CDR3 sequence is 14 residues long. CDR3 region: CSVRDRRLNTEAFF. CDR3 in DNA: TGCAGCGTAAGGGACAGGCGGTTGAACACTGAAGCTTTCTTT.

The genes are TRBV7-3 and TRBJ2-1; 7 bases are shared with TRBD1. Germline assignment: CDR1 SGHTA and CDR2 FQGTGA. The ends lost 5 bases at V and 2 bases at J; junction bases unmatched: 0. The CDR3 sequence is 13 residues long. The CDR3 region has the DNA TGTGCCAGCAGCGGGACAGCCTACAATGAGCAGTTCTTC. It translates to CASSGTAYNEQFF.

Comment on this clone: Other DNA sequences in the sample encode the same CDR3. The chain has TRBV7-3 and TRBJ2-7; 8 positions agree with TRBD1. The V gene end was trimmed by 5 bases and the J gene end by 7 bases; junction bases not matched to a gene: 7. CDR3 size: 13 residues. Germline V gives CDR1 SGHTA, CDR2 FQGTGA. Here the CDR3 DNA reads TGTGCCAGCAGCCGCGACAGGGGCAGTGAGCAGTACTTC. Protein sequence: CASSRDRGSEQYF.

The chain couples TRBV19 to TRBJ2-1; tentative D call: TRBD2 (5 bases). CDR1 and CDR2 from the germline V gene are LNHDA and SQIVND (reference sequence). The V gene lost 6 bases and the J gene lost 15 bases, with 15 bases spanning the gap. CDR3 length equals 11 residues. This CDR3 is CASSLRRLGFF. CDR3 in DNA: TGTGCCAGTAGCCTCAGGAGGCTGGGGTTCTTC.

The rearrangement links TRBV5-1 to TRBJ2-1; TRBD2 agrees at 8 bases. V shed 1 base, J shed 6 bases, and the junction held 6 bases outside the gene matches. Germline V gene data show CDR1 as SGHRS and CDR2 as YFSETQ. This CDR3 spans 15 amino acids. The CDR3 here is CASSLYSGISNEQFF. In DNA, the CDR3 is TGCGCCAGCAGCTTGTATAGCGGGATTTCCAATGAGCAGTTCTTC.

V is TRBV11-2 and J is TRBJ2-2; perhaps TRBD2 as D (5 bases). The CDR3 is made up of 14 amino acids. Germline values: CDR1 SGHAT, CDR2 FQNNGV. The V end lost 3 bases, the J end lost 8 bases, and 13 bases lay between the germline ends. CDR3 coding DNA: TGTGCCAGCAGCTTCCGGGCTAGCTCTGGGGAGCTGTTTTTT. Translated: CASSFRASSGELFF.

This clone was seen a few times. This chain's CDR3 is CASSRMTGSNQPQHF. DNA for the CDR3: TGCGCCAGCAGCCGTATGACAGGAAGCAATCAGCCCCAGCATTTT. This chain uses TRBV4-3 with TRBJ1-5; a weak D match, TRBD1 (6 bases). The CDR3 totals 15 residues. Germline V gives CDR1 LGHNA, CDR2 YSLEER. V lost 4 bases, J lost 1 base, and 11 bases lay in between.

This clone has just one count. This chain links TRBV6-5 with TRBJ1-2; weak D call: TRBD1 (6 bases). Germline V gene data show CDR1 as MNHEY and CDR2 as SVGAGI. Trimming left V 6 bases short and J 8 bases short, with 16 bases between. The length of the CDR3 is 13 residues. CDR3 in DNA: TGTGCCAGCAGGAGGACAGAGACCTACGGCTACACCTTC. This translates into CASRRTETYGYTF.

This rearrangement joins TRBV28 to TRBJ2-7; D is uncertain. Germline V gives CDR1 MDHEN, CDR2 SYDVKM. The germline V and J ends were trimmed by 2 bases and 4 bases, with 12 bases remaining between them. The CDR3 contains 14 residues. The CDR3 spells CASSLRRSLYEQYF. The DNA for the CDR3 is TGTGCCAGCAGTTTACGCCGTAGCCTATACGAGCAGTACTTC.

The chain recombines TRBV25-1 with TRBJ2-4; D may be TRBD1 (7 bases). CDR3 length: 13 residues. The germline V gene encodes CDR1 MGHDK and CDR2 SYGVNS. Between the trimmed V and J ends, which lost 4 bases and 7 bases, there was a span of 11 bases. The CDR3 DNA sequence: TGTGCCAGCAGTGTGGCAGGGGGGAACATTCAGTACTTC. This sequence encodes CASSVAGGNIQYF. The variable domain in full, with the rest retrieved from reference TRBV25-1 and TRBJ2-4, is EADIYQTPRYLVIGTGKKITLECSQTMGHDKMYWYQQDPGMELHLIHYSYGVNSTEKGDLSSESTVSRIRTEHFPLTLESARPSHTSQYLCASSVAGGNIQYFGAGTRLSVL.

The chain recombines TRBV7-9 with TRBJ2-1, with D maybe TRBD2 (5 bases). Germline V gives CDR1 SEHNR, CDR2 FQNEAQ (reference sequence). V was trimmed by 2 bases and J by 4 bases, leaving 12 bases between them. The CDR3 extends over 15 amino acids. The CDR3 protein is CASSLSGGWYNEQFF. The CDR3 DNA follows: TGTGCCAGCAGCTTATCCGGAGGATGGTACAATGAGCAGTTCTTC.

The chain combines TRBV19 with TRBJ2-5; 9 nucleotides align to TRBD1. Germline V lookup: CDR1 LNHDA, CDR2 SQIVND (reference sequence). The ends lost 5 bases at V and 5 bases at J; junction bases unmatched: 6. This CDR3 has 14 residues. The CDR3 reads CASSATGGGETQYF. The CDR3 DNA is TGTGCCAGTAGTGCTACAGGGGGCGGGGAGACCCAGTACTTC.

The chain joins TRBV5-1 to TRBJ2-1; D possibly corresponds to TRBD2 (6 bases). The length of the CDR3 is 13 residues. V was pared by 6 bases and J by 8 bases, with 15 bases between. The germline V gene encodes CDR1 SGHRS and CDR2 YFSETQ. For the CDR3, the DNA is TGCGCCAGCACCCTCGGGACTTCGGATGAGCAGTTCTTC. Translated: CASTLGTSDEQFF.

This rearrangement joins TRBV28 to TRBJ2-2, with a weak D call TRBD1 (6 bases). The CDR3 extends over 15 amino acids. Per germline, CDR1 MDHEN and CDR2 SYDVKM. V lost 1 base to trimming and J lost 5 bases, with 11 bases between them. CDR3 residues: CASSLYRVRTGELFF. The CDR3 DNA sequence: TGTGCCAGCAGTTTATACAGGGTTAGGACCGGGGAGCTGTTTTTT.